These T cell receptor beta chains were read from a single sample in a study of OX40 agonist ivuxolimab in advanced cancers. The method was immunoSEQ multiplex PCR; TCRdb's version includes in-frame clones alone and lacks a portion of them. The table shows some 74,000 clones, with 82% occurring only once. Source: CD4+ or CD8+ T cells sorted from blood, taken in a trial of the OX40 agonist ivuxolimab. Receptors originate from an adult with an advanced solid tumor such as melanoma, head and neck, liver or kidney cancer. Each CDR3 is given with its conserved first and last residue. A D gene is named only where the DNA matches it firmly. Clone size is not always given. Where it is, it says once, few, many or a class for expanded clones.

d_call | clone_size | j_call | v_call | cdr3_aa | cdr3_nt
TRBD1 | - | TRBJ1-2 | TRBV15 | CATSREGRGRDGYTF | TGTGCCACCAGCAGAGAGGGCAGGGGGCGAGATGGCTACACCTTC
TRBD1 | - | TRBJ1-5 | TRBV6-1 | CASSLGQINQPQHF | TGTGCCAGCAGTTTGGGACAGATCAATCAGCCCCAGCATTTT
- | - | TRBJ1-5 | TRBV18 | CASSPEASGFRNQPQHF | TGTGCCAGCTCACCAGAGGCCAGCGGTTTTCGCAATCAGCCCCAGCATTTT
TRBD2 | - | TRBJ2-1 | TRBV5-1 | CASSLGGSGNEQFF | TGCGCCAGCAGCTTGGGCGGGAGCGGTAATGAGCAGTTCTTC
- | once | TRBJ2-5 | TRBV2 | CASREEETQYF | TGTGCCAGCAGGGAAGAAGAGACCCAGTACTTC
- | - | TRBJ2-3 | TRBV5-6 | CASSLEVGGHHTQYF | TGTGCCAGCAGCTTGGAAGTGGGGGGGCATCACACGCAGTATTTT
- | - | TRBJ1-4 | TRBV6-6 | CASSFGTEKLFF | TGTGCCAGCAGTTTCGGGACGGAAAAACTGTTTTTT
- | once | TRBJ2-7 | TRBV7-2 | CASSLASGDYEQYF | TGTGCCAGCAGCTTAGCCAGCGGTGACTACGAGCAGTACTTC
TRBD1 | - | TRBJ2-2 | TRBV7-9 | CASSFLTGTLSNTGELFF | TGTGCCAGCAGCTTCCTGACAGGGACCCTCTCCAACACCGGGGAGCTGTTTTTT
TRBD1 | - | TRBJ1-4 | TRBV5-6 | CASSSADRAKLFF | TGTGCCAGCAGCTCGGCTGACAGGGCAAAACTGTTTTTT
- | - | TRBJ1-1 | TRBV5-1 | CASTFGEGVTEAFF | TGCGCCAGCACCTTCGGTGAGGGGGTTACTGAAGCTTTCTTT
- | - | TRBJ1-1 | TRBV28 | CASILQGEAFF | TGTGCCAGCATTCTACAGGGTGAAGCTTTCTTT
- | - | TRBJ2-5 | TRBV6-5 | CASRGGPEETQYF | TGTGCCAGCAGAGGGGGGCCGGAAGAGACCCAGTACTTC
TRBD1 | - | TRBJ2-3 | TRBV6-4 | CASRTGTGDRTDTQYF | TGTGCCAGCAGAACCGGGACAGGGGACCGAACAGATACGCAGTATTTT
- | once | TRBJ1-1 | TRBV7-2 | CASSRQGDTEAFF | TGTGCCAGCAGCAGGCAAGGGGACACTGAAGCTTTCTTT
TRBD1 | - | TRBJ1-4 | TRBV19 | CASSAETGSYEKLFF | TGTGCCAGTAGTGCGGAGACAGGGTCTTATGAAAAACTGTTTTTT
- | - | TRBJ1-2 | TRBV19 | CASSIGPDSTNYGYTF | TGTGCCAGTAGTATCGGTCCCGACAGTACTAACTATGGCTACACCTTC
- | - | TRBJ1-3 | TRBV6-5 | CASSYQGGGGNTIYF | TGTGCCAGCAGTTACCAAGGAGGAGGAGGAAACACCATATATTTT
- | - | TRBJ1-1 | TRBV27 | CASSLLVGGTEAFF | TGTGCCAGCAGTTTATTGGTCGGAGGGACTGAAGCTTTCTTT
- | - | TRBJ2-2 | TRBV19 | CASSIFAQTGELFF | TGTGCCAGTAGTATCTTCGCCCAAACCGGGGAGCTGTTTTTT
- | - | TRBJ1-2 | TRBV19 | CASSIGYGYTF | TGTGCCAGTAGTATTGGCTATGGCTACACCTTC
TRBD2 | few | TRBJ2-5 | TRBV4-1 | CASSQSTSGVQETQYF | TGCGCCAGCAGCCAGTCGACTAGCGGAGTCCAAGAGACCCAGTACTTC
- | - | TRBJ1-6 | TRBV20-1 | CSAGSGGSLHF | TGCAGTGCGGGATCGGGGGGTTCCCTCCACTTT
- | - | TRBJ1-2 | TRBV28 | CASNLGALGYTF | TGTGCCAGTAACCTCGGGGCTCTCGGCTACACCTTC
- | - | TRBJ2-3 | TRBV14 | CASSPWLGADTQYF | TGTGCCAGCAGCCCCTGGCTAGGTGCAGATACGCAGTATTTT
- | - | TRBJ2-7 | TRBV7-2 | CASSLASAYEQYF | TGTGCCAGCAGCTTAGCATCTGCCTACGAGCAGTACTTC
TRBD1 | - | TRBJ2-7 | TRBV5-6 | CASSSDRVLYEQYF | TGTGCCAGCAGCTCTGACAGGGTCCTCTACGAGCAGTACTTC
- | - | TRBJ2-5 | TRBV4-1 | CASSQGAGVETQYF | TGCGCCAGCAGCCAAGGGGCGGGTGTGGAGACCCAGTACTTC
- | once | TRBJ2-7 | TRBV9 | CASSVGVTFSYEQYF | TGTGCCAGCAGCGTAGGGGTCACCTTCTCCTACGAGCAGTACTTC
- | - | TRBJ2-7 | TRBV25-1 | CASSLAYEQYF | TGTGCCAGCAGTCTCGCTTACGAGCAGTACTTC
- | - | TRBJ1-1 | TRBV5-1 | CASSRGGREDTEAFF | TGCGCCAGCAGCCGAGGGGGGCGTGAGGACACTGAAGCTTTCTTT
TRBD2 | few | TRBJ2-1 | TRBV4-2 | CASSQDGTRSFF | TGTGCCAGCAGCCAAGATGGGACTAGGTCTTTCTTC
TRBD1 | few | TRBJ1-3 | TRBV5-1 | CASSWDSSGNTIYF | TGCGCCAGCAGCTGGGACAGCTCTGGAAACACCATATATTTT
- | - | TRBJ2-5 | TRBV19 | CASSIIGGLYQETQYF | TGTGCCAGTAGTATAATTGGGGGGCTGTACCAAGAGACCCAGTACTTC
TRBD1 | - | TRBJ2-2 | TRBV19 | CASRTGGVGAGELFF | TGTGCCAGTAGGACAGGGGGTGTCGGCGCCGGGGAGCTGTTTTTT
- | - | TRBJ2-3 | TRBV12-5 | CASAPVGVDTQYF | TGTGCTAGTGCTCCGGTAGGGGTCGATACGCAGTATTTT
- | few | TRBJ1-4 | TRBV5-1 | CASSKDSGAGEKLFF | TGCGCCAGCAGTAAGGATTCAGGGGCAGGTGAAAAACTGTTTTTT
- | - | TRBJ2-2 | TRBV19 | CASTSEGGYTGELFF | TGTGCCAGTACCTCAGAGGGAGGATACACCGGGGAGCTGTTTTTT
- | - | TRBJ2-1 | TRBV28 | CASSFTSSREQFF | TGTGCCAGCAGTTTCACTAGCTCACGTGAGCAGTTCTTC
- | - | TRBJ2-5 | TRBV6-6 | CASSPPGGRAGETQYF | TGTGCCAGCAGCCCCCCCGGTGGGCGGGCTGGAGAGACCCAGTACTTC
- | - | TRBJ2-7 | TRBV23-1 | CASSLWGCYYEQYF | TGCGCCAGCAGTCTCTGGGGATGTTACTACGAGCAGTACTTC
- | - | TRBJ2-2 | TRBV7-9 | CASSLAGSTGELFF | TGTGCCAGCAGCTTAGCGGGGAGCACCGGGGAGCTGTTTTTT
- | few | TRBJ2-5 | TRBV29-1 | CSARGGRGETQYF | TGCAGCGCTCGCGGTGGTAGGGGGGAGACCCAGTACTTC
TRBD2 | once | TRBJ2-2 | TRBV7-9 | CASSPAGGTGELFF | TGTGCCAGCAGCCCCGCGGGGGGTACCGGGGAGCTGTTTTTT
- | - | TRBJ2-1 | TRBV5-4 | CASRTLGNNEQFF | TGTGCCAGCCGAACACTAGGGAACAATGAGCAGTTCTTC
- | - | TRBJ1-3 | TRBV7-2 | CASSFSFSGNTIYF | TGTGCCAGCAGCTTTTCCTTCTCTGGAAACACCATATATTTT